This T cell receptor (beta chain) was identified in a study of T cell changes during pregnancy in multiple sclerosis. The ends lost 3 bases at V and 8 bases at J; junction bases unmatched: 7. CDR3 length equals 16 residues. Germline assignment: CDR1 WNHNN and CDR2 SYGVQD (reference sequence). The repertoire was sequenced with immunoSEQ multiplex PCR; TCRdb's copy has only in-frame clones and lacks some. The sample contains under 110,000 clones, under 95% of which appear only once. The chain uses TRBV10-1 and TRBJ2-1, with TRBD2 matching 13 bases. The sequence derives from a female donor with multiple sclerosis, enrolled in a pregnancy study. The specimen was peripheral blood, collected before pregnancy. DNA of the CDR3: TGCGCCAGCAGTGATTGGAGGACTAGCGGGAGTCATGAGCAGTTCTTC. This encodes CASSDWRTSGSHEQFF.